The clone carrying this T cell receptor (beta chain) was seen a single time. The authors ran a second PCR of roughly 6 to 11 cycles using a sample-barcoded 5' primer and a J-beta primer mix. TCRdb fed the 5' RACE reads into MiXCR, producing one record per CDR3 protein. Among some 1,800,000 distinct CDR3 sequences listed, around 42% were seen once. The source of the sample is a study of blood T cells in healthy people across ages. CDR3 length: 14 amino acids. In germline, CDR1 is DFQATT, CDR2 SNEGSKA (reference sequence). J gave up 7 bases and V 5 bases, and 10 bases lay outside the gene matches. Sequencing input: blood. The TCR comes from a human donor in good health. This sequence joins TRBV20-1 and TRBJ2-1; 8 nucleotides line up with TRBD1. The CDR3 protein is CSARPGQGWNEQFF. The DNA for the CDR3 is TGCAGTGCTCGTCCAGGACAGGGTTGGAATGAGCAGTTCTTC.